A single sample is the source of the 10 T cell receptor beta chains below, sequenced in a study of graft-versus-host responses after intestinal transplantation (dated by TCRdb to about 2021). To isolate intraepithelial and lamina propria lymphocytes from graft specimens, dithiothreitol, EDTA incubations and collagenase D digestion were used. The library was obtained by the immunoSEQ multiplex PCR assay. The immuneACCESS repertoire file appears here via TCRdb, limited to in-frame rearrangements. These files lack a portion of the clones; in checked studies, under half of the deficit traces to unresolved V genes, and the cause of the others is not known. The sample table shows some 15,000 clones, and roughly 60% are seen once. The ten largest make up 13% of the sample. Sequences were derived from ileum tissue, sampled 524 days after transplant. All receptors derive from a human patient who received an intestinal transplant, so some T cells may come from the graft donor.

The chain uses TRBV6-6 and TRBJ1-1, with a possible D match to TRBD1 (6 bases). CDR1 is MNHNY and CDR2 is SVGAGI in the germline V gene (reference sequence). The CDR3 has 16 residues. V shed 9 bases and J shed 0 bases, with 20 bases lying between them. CDR3 loop: CASLTGKGTMNTEAFF. The CDR3 DNA sequence: TGTGCCAGTCTCACAGGGAAGGGTACTATGAACACTGAAGCTTTCTTT.

The chain uses TRBV30 and TRBJ2-3; 9 bases align to TRBD2. V trimming: 3 bases; J trimming: 9 bases; junction bases outside the gene matches: 4. Germline-derived CDR1 and CDR2 are GTSNPN and SVGIG (reference sequence). The CDR3 contains 12 residues. The CDR3 DNA sequence: TGTGCCTGGAGCCAGCGGGGGGACACGCAGTATTTT. Translated, it gives CAWSQRGDTQYF. Full variable domain (missing parts from reference TRBV30 and TRBJ2-3): SQTIHQWPATLVQPVGSPLSLECTVEGTSNPNLYWYRQAAGRGLQLLFYSVGIGQISSEVPQNLSASRPQDRQFILSSKKLLLSDSGFYLCAWSQRGDTQYFGPGTRLTVL.

The gene calls are TRBV9 and TRBJ1-6, with D unclear. Germline V gives CDR1 SGDLS, CDR2 YYNGEE. V lost 0 bases to trimming and J lost 9 bases, with 13 bases between them. The CDR3 is made up of 15 amino acids. The CDR3 DNA is TGTGCCAGCAGCGTAGAGCCGGGTGGTGGTTCACCCCTCCACTTT. Translating gives CASSVEPGGGSPLHF.

The CDR3 protein is CASSDSKPLWGTYYGYTF. Written as DNA, the CDR3 is TGTGCCAGCAGTGACTCGAAGCCTCTCTGGGGGACATACTATGGCTACACCTTC. The chain employs TRBV6-4 and TRBJ1-2, with D tentatively TRBD1 (6 bases). Trimming left V 0 bases short and J 3 bases short, with 20 bases between. Germline V gene sequence: CDR1 MRHNA, CDR2 SNTAGT. CDR3 length: 18 residues.

This sequence joins TRBV9 and TRBJ2-3; 7 bases line up with TRBD2. The CDR3 totals 15 residues. V was pared by 3 bases and J by 2 bases, with 6 bases of the junction left unmatched. Germline assignment: CDR1 SGDLS and CDR2 YYNGEE. The CDR3 coding sequence is TGTGCCAGCAGCGGCACTAGCGACCTCACAGATACGCAGTATTTT. This encodes CASSGTSDLTDTQYF. The whole variable domain, filled in from reference TRBV9 and TRBJ2-3, reads DSGVTQTPKHLITATGQRVTLRCSPRSGDLSVYWYQQSLDQGLQFLIQYYNGEERAKGNILERFSAQQFPDLHSELNLSSLELGDSALYFCASSGTSDLTDTQYFGPGTRLTVL.

V is TRBV2 and J is TRBJ1-2; D ambiguous. CDR1 and CDR2 from the germline V gene are SNHLY and FYNNEI. Trimming pared 7 bases from V and 1 base from J, leaving 10 bases between. CDR3 length: 13 amino acids. CDR3 bases: TGTGCCAGCAAATCCCGTCTTAACTATGGCTACACCTTC. Its protein is CASKSRLNYGYTF.

The V gene is TRBV30, the J gene TRBJ1-2; 9 bases map to TRBD1. The V segment lost 2 bases and the J segment 8 bases; nucleotides outside the gene matches: 6. CDR1 and CDR2 (germline): GTSNPN, SVGIG (reference sequence). CDR3 length: 13 amino acids. The CDR3: CAWSPRDRVGYTF. Written as DNA, the CDR3 is TGTGCCTGGAGTCCGAGGGACAGGGTGGGCTACACCTTC. Based on the CDR3 plus reference TRBV30 and TRBJ1-2, the full variable domain is SQTIHQWPATLVQPVGSPLSLECTVEGTSNPNLYWYRQAAGRGLQLLFYSVGIGQISSEVPQNLSASRPQDRQFILSSKKLLLSDSGFYLCAWSPRDRVGYTFGSGTRLTVV.

This clone is deemed medium-sized. CDR3 sequence reads: CASSAQGNYGYTF. CDR3 coding DNA: TGTGCCAGCTCCGCTCAGGGCAACTATGGCTACACCTTC. The chain carries TRBV7-9 and TRBJ1-2; possible D gene TRBD1, 5 bases. Trimming cost V 8 bases and J 2 bases, with 12 bases left between them. This CDR3 is 13 amino acids long. The germline gives CDR1 SEHNR, CDR2 FQNEAQ (reference sequence).

The chain uses TRBV10-2 and TRBJ2-7, with TRBD2 matching over 7 bases. The V and J ends lost 0 bases and 11 bases, in that order; junction bases with no gene match: 13. This CDR3 comprises 15 residues. Germline V gene lookup returns CDR1 WSHSY and CDR2 SAAADI. The CDR3 nucleotides are TGCGCCAGCAGTGAGTCTGGGGGACTACGCTCCGTGGAGTACTTC. Translation gives CASSESGGLRSVEYF.

The sample holds a few counts of this clone. This chain uses TRBV5-5 with TRBJ1-1; 7 nucleotides align to TRBD1. There are 15 residues in the CDR3. Germline values: CDR1 SGHKS, CDR2 YYEKEE (reference sequence). V gave up 6 bases and J gave up 3 bases; unmatched junction bases: 11. CDR3 DNA sequence: TGTGCCAGCATCCCAGGGGGAAAGGGGCACACTGAAGCTTTCTTT. As protein: CASIPGGKGHTEAFF.